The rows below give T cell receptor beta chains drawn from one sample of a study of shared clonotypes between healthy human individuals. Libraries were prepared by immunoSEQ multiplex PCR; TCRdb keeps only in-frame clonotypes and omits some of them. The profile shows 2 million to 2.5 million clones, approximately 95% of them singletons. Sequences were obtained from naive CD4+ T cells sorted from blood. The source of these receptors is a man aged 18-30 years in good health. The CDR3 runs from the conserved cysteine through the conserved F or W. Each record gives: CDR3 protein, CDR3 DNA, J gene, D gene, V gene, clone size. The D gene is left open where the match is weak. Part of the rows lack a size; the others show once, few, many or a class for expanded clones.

CASSGWTEAFF | TGTGCCAGTAGTGGATGGACTGAAGCTTTCTTT | TRBJ1-1 | . | TRBV19 | .
CASSLESSGSHEQYF | TGTGCCAGCAGCTTAGAGTCTAGCGGGAGCCACGAGCAGTACTTC | TRBJ2-7 | TRBD2 | TRBV7-2 | .
CASSLTGQLQETQYF | TGCGCCAGCAGCTTAACGGGACAGCTTCAAGAGACCCAGTACTTC | TRBJ2-5 | TRBD1 | TRBV5-1 | once
CASSLDPGQGYNEQFF | TGCGCCAGCAGCTTAGATCCGGGACAGGGGTACAATGAGCAGTTCTTC | TRBJ2-1 | TRBD1 | TRBV5-1 | .
CATRKGGIQETQYF | TGTGCCACCAGGAAAGGAGGGATTCAAGAGACCCAGTACTTC | TRBJ2-5 | . | TRBV15 | .
CAWSAGRGREKLFF | TGTGCCTGGAGTGCAGGCAGGGGGCGTGAAAAACTGTTTTTT | TRBJ1-4 | TRBD1 | TRBV30 | .
CASSPLGGSNQPQHF | TGTGCCAGCTCCCCCTTGGGTGGGAGCAATCAGCCCCAGCATTTT | TRBJ1-5 | . | TRBV18 | .
CSVEDSGIETQYF | TGCAGCGTCGAAGACAGCGGGATAGAGACCCAGTACTTC | TRBJ2-5 | TRBD2 | TRBV29-1 | .
CASSQEGTGGSEQPQHF | TGCGCCAGCAGCCAAGAGGGGACAGGGGGTTCGGAGCAGCCCCAGCATTTT | TRBJ1-5 | TRBD1 | TRBV4-1 | once
CASRQALAGLYNEQFF | TGCGCCAGCAGACAAGCACTAGCGGGCTTGTACAATGAGCAGTTCTTC | TRBJ2-1 | TRBD2 | TRBV4-1 | .
CAWTLGTRIQETQYF | TGTGCCTGGACTTTGGGGACTCGTATACAAGAGACCCAGTACTTC | TRBJ2-5 | . | TRBV30 | .